Following are 23 T cell receptor beta chains from one sample sequenced in a study of cytomegalovirus exposure and HLA in healthy donors. Libraries were prepared by immunoSEQ multiplex PCR; TCRdb keeps only in-frame clonotypes and omits some of them. The table includes 150,000 to 200,000 clones, 70% to 90% detected once. What was sequenced was PBMCs. Receptors were obtained from a woman aged 25 to 39 in good health and CMV-seronegative.

This chain joins TRBV7-9 and TRBJ1-3; D not resolved. CDR1 SEHNR and CDR2 FQNEAQ come from the germline V gene (reference sequence). The CDR3 extends over 16 amino acids. Trimming removed 5 bases at V and 0 bases at J, with 14 bases between. CDR3 nucleotide sequence: TGTGCCAGCAGCCCTAGTTCATTGAGCTCTGGAAACACCATATATTTT. Protein sequence: CASSPSSLSSGNTIYF.

The chain has TRBV5-4 and TRBJ2-7; 14 bases fit TRBD2. Losses at the gene ends were 3 bases for V and 2 bases for J; bases not matched to a gene: 7. The germline V gene has CDR1 SGHNT and CDR2 YYREEE (reference sequence). The length of the CDR3 is 17 residues. CDR3 amino acids: CASSSGGLAGGTYEQYF. In DNA form, the CDR3 reads TGTGCCAGCAGCTCGGGAGGACTAGCGGGGGGCACCTACGAGCAGTACTTC. The full variable domain, with the rest looked up from reference TRBV5-4 and TRBJ2-7, is ETGVTQSPTHLIKTRGQQVTLRCSSQSGHNTVSWYQQALGQGPQFIFQYYREEENGRGNFPPRFSGLQFPNYSSELNVNALELDDSALYLCASSSGGLAGGTYEQYFGPGTRLTVT.

The rearrangement links TRBV4-1 to TRBJ2-7; no clear D. This CDR3 is 14 amino acids long. Trimming pared 1 base from V and 3 bases from J, leaving 10 bases between. Germline V gives CDR1 MGHRA, CDR2 YSYEKL. The CDR3 DNA is TGCGCCAGCAGCCAAGTTGGGAAGGACTACGAGCAGTACTTC. It is translated as CASSQVGKDYEQYF.

The chain joins TRBV5-4 to TRBJ1-1, with D maybe TRBD1 (5 bases). Trimming left V 0 bases short and J 3 bases short, with 12 bases between. This CDR3 is 15 amino acids long. Germline CDR1 is SGHNT and CDR2 is YYREEE (reference sequence). CDR3 loop: CASSLVTGPYTEAFF. The CDR3 nucleotides read TGTGCCAGCAGCTTGGTTACAGGCCCATACACTGAAGCTTTCTTT.

This CDR3 reads CAWSVNLREAFF. The CDR3 nucleotides are TGTGCCTGGAGTGTAAACCTCCGCGAAGCTTTCTTT. The chain employs TRBV30 and TRBJ1-1, with unresolved D. Trimming stripped 0 bases from V and 8 bases from J, with 10 bases between. The germline V gene encodes CDR1 GTSNPN and CDR2 SVGIG (reference sequence). This CDR3 comprises 12 residues. Variable domain in full (rest from reference TRBV30 and TRBJ1-1): SQTIHQWPATLVQPVGSPLSLECTVEGTSNPNLYWYRQAAGRGLQLLFYSVGIGQISSEVPQNLSASRPQDRQFILSSKKLLLSDSGFYLCAWSVNLREAFFGQGTRLTVV.

The chain uses TRBV19 and TRBJ2-1, with 12 positions matching TRBD2. Germline trimming cut 8 bases from V and 5 bases from J; bases unmatched to any gene: 7. Germline V gives CDR1 LNHDA, CDR2 SQIVND (reference sequence). The CDR3 totals 15 residues. The chain's CDR3 is CASRSTSGSHNEQFF. For the CDR3, the DNA is TGTGCCAGTCGATCGACTAGCGGGAGCCACAATGAGCAGTTCTTC.

The genes are TRBV7-2 and TRBJ2-1, with TRBD2 identical over 10 bases. The germline gives CDR1 SGHTA, CDR2 FQGNSA. CDR3 length: 15 residues. V gave up 5 bases and J gave up 9 bases; unmatched junction bases: 10. The CDR3 DNA is TGTGCCAGCAGCGCAACTAGCGGGGAGTTCGGTGAGCAGTTCTTC. This translates into CASSATSGEFGEQFF.

The gene calls are TRBV9 and TRBJ2-3; D is tentatively TRBD1 or TRBD2 (5 bases each). The CDR3 runs to 15 residues. Germline V lookup: CDR1 SGDLS, CDR2 YYNGEE. V was cut by 3 bases and J by 8 bases, with 19 bases left in between. The chain's CDR3 is CASSELAIGTVTQYF. The DNA for the CDR3 is TGTGCCAGCAGCGAGTTGGCCATTGGGACGGTTACGCAGTATTTT. Together with reference TRBV9 and TRBJ2-3, the CDR3 gives the full variable domain: DSGVTQTPKHLITATGQRVTLRCSPRSGDLSVYWYQQSLDQGLQFLIQYYNGEERAKGNILERFSAQQFPDLHSELNLSSLELGDSALYFCASSELAIGTVTQYFGPGTRLTVL.

V usage is TRBV15 and J usage is TRBJ2-7; 9 bases line up with TRBD1. The V and J ends lost 3 bases and 9 bases, in that order; junction bases with no gene match: 9. The germline CDR1 and CDR2 sequences are LNHNV and YYDKDF (reference sequence). This CDR3 contains 14 residues. CDR3 coding DNA: TGTGCCACCAGCAGTGGACAGGGGCGCAGTCCGCAGTACTTC. Residues: CATSSGQGRSPQYF. Combining the CDR3 with reference TRBV15 and TRBJ2-7 gives the whole variable domain DAMVIQNPRYQVTQFGKPVTLSCSQTLNHNVMYWYQQKSSQAPKLLFHYYDKDFNNEADTPDNFQSRRPNTSFCFLDIRSPGLGDTAMYLCATSSGQGRSPQYFGPGTRLTVT.

The chain combines TRBV19 with TRBJ2-1; D may be TRBD2 (6 bases). The CDR3 loop spans 15 amino acids. Germline V gene data show CDR1 as LNHDA and CDR2 as SQIVND (reference sequence). Deletions cut 6 bases from V and 1 base from J, with 13 bases between. CDR3 loop: CASRTRLGSYNEQFF. The CDR3 coding sequence is TGTGCCAGTAGGACGAGACTAGGGTCCTACAATGAGCAGTTCTTC.

The rearrangement joins TRBV15 to TRBJ1-2, with 8 positions matching TRBD1. This CDR3 is built from 15 residues. Germline V gene sequence: CDR1 LNHNV, CDR2 YYDKDF (reference sequence). Losses at the gene ends were 4 bases for V and 2 bases for J; bases not matched to a gene: 6. DNA of the CDR3: TGTGCCACCAGCAAAGACAGGGGCCGAAACTATGGCTACACCTTC. The encoded protein is CATSKDRGRNYGYTF.

This chain uses TRBV6-5 with TRBJ2-1, with TRBD1 matching 7 bases. Germline trimming cut 2 bases from V and 6 bases from J; bases unmatched to any gene: 4. The CDR3 is 14 amino acids. Germline CDR1 reads MNHEY; CDR2 reads SVGAGI. The CDR3 DNA sequence: TGTGCCAGCAGTTACCCCCCAGGGGGCAATGAGCAGTTCTTC. It codes for CASSYPPGGNEQFF.

The rearrangement joins TRBV4-3 to TRBJ1-3; 7 bases match TRBD1. Germline lookup yields CDR1 LGHNA and CDR2 YSLEER. The CDR3 covers 19 residues. After removal of 0 bases from V and 0 bases from J, the junction contained 11 bases not matched to a gene. CDR3 region: CASSQETGIGSRSGNTIYF. The DNA for the CDR3 is TGCGCCAGCAGCCAAGAGACAGGGATTGGATCGCGCTCTGGAAACACCATATATTTT.

The chain carries TRBV14 and TRBJ2-4; D ambiguous. This CDR3 spans 15 amino acids. Germline CDR1 and CDR2: SGHDN and FVKESK. V dropped 4 bases and J dropped 1 base, with 11 bases sitting between them. CDR3 DNA sequence: TGTGCCAGCAGCCCCTTGGCGCGCGCCAAAAACATTCAGTACTTC. Encoded protein: CASSPLARAKNIQYF.

This sequence joins TRBV2 and TRBJ1-1; no definite D call. The CDR3 has 12 residues. V lost 4 bases to trimming and J lost 8 bases, with 11 bases between them. Per the germline V gene, CDR1 is SNHLY and CDR2 is FYNNEI. CDR3 residues: CASSVIQVEAFF. Written as DNA, the CDR3 is TGTGCCAGCAGTGTCATTCAGGTCGAAGCTTTCTTT.

The V gene is TRBV11-2, the J gene TRBJ2-7, with a tentative D call TRBD2 (6 bases). V lost 0 bases and J lost 2, with 11 bases in between. The CDR3 extends over 15 amino acids. Germline V CDR1 and CDR2: SGHAT, FQNNGV. This chain's CDR3 is CASSLEGLPAYEQYF. CDR3 coding DNA: TGTGCCAGCAGCTTAGAGGGACTGCCAGCCTACGAGCAGTACTTC.

The CDR3 region is CASSLRRDTGDGYTF. CDR3 DNA sequence: TGTGCCAGCAGCTTACGTCGGGACACCGGCGATGGCTACACCTTC. The chain employs TRBV7-8 and TRBJ1-2, with a tentative D call TRBD1 (6 bases). Trimming removed 2 bases at V and 6 bases at J, with 16 bases between. CDR1 is SGHVS, CDR2 FQNEAQ, per germline. The CDR3 covers 15 residues.

This clone has only a few counts. This chain links TRBV5-1 with TRBJ2-7; maybe TRBD2 (5 bases). There are 14 residues in the CDR3. Germline CDR1 reads SGHRS; CDR2 reads YFSETQ. Trimming removed 4 bases from V and 1 base from J, with 12 bases in between. The CDR3 bases are TGCGCCAGCAGCCCGGACGGGAATTCCTACGAGCAGTACTTC. The encoded protein is CASSPDGNSYEQYF.

The chain uses TRBV18 and TRBJ1-2; D might be TRBD1 (5 bases). V dropped 3 bases and J dropped 7 bases, with 15 bases sitting between them. This CDR3 is 14 amino acids long. Germline V lookup: CDR1 KGHSH, CDR2 LQKENI. The CDR3 is CASSPEPRGSGYTF. The CDR3 bases are TGTGCCAGCTCACCGGAGCCCCGGGGCTCTGGCTACACCTTC.

This chain connects TRBV13 to TRBJ2-3, with no clear D. Germline V gene lookup returns CDR1 PRHDT and CDR2 FYEKMQ (reference sequence). Trimming shortened V by 1 base and J by 0 bases, and 11 bases separated the two germline ends. There are 16 residues in the CDR3. CDR3 sequence reads: CASSLAPQASTDTQYF. The CDR3 region has the DNA TGTGCCAGCAGCTTAGCCCCCCAGGCCAGCACAGATACGCAGTATTTT.

This sequence joins TRBV4-2 and TRBJ1-1; tentatively, D is TRBD1 (5 bases). V gave up 0 bases and J gave up 6 bases, with 14 bases separating them. The CDR3 spans 15 residues. Germline V gene lookup returns CDR1 LGHNA and CDR2 YNFKEQ. The CDR3 region has the DNA TGTGCCAGCAGCCAAGATTCTGGGGCGACGGCTGAAGCTTTCTTT. It encodes CASSQDSGATAEAFF.

The V call is TRBV4-3, the J call TRBJ2-7; D gene ambiguous. V lost 0 bases to trimming and J lost 2 bases, with 14 bases between them. The CDR3 is 16 amino acids. CDR1 and CDR2 (germline): LGHNA, YSLEER. This chain's CDR3 is CASSQDRFKGTYEQYF. The CDR3 DNA reads TGCGCCAGCAGCCAAGATAGATTCAAGGGAACCTACGAGCAGTACTTC.

The chain has TRBV7-9 and TRBJ1-1; TRBD1 is a possible D gene (6 bases). The V gene's germline CDR1 is SEHNR and CDR2 FQNEAQ (reference sequence). Trimming took off 5 bases at V and 0 bases at J, with 10 bases between the two ends. The CDR3 has 14 residues. CDR3 region: CASSADRMNTEAFF. The CDR3 nucleotides are TGTGCCAGCAGCGCCGACAGGATGAACACTGAAGCTTTCTTT. Combining the CDR3 with reference TRBV7-9 and TRBJ1-1 gives the whole variable domain DTGVSQNPRHKITKRGQNVTFRCDPISEHNRLYWYRQTLGQGPEFLTYFQNEAQLEKSRLLSDRFSAERPKGSFSTLEIQRTEQGDSAMYLCASSADRMNTEAFFGQGTRLTVV.